One sample yielded the 14 T cell receptor beta chains listed below, sequenced in a study of T cells in localized non-small cell lung cancer. This table comes from immunoSEQ multiplex PCR, and its TCRdb copy is limited to in-frame clones, with some not included. The table includes 20,000 to 25,000 clones, 85% to 90% detected once. Here the sequenced sample was peripheral blood, taken before any cancer treatment. The source is a male donor aged 60 or over with stage I lung adenocarcinoma.

The chain is built from TRBV28 and TRBJ1-5; no clear D. Germline V gene lookup returns CDR1 MDHEN and CDR2 SYDVKM. Trimming removed 5 bases from V and 7 bases from J, with 15 bases in between. This CDR3 contains 14 residues. The CDR3: CASSRGEVGQPQHF. The CDR3 DNA reads TGTGCCAGCAGTCGCGGGGAAGTTGGCCAGCCCCAGCATTTT. Using reference TRBV28 and TRBJ1-5 for the parts outside the CDR3, the full variable domain is DVKVTQSSRYLVKRTGEKVFLECVQDMDHENMFWYRQDPGLGLRLIYFSYDVKMKEKGDIPEGYSVSREKKERFSLILESASTNQTSMYLCASSRGEVGQPQHFGDGTRLSIL.

V and J are TRBV11-3 and TRBJ1-4; tentatively, D is TRBD1 (5 bases). Germline values: CDR1 SGHNT, CDR2 YENEEA. The CDR3 consists of 16 residues. V was trimmed by 7 bases and J by 4 bases, leaving 19 bases between them. The CDR3 is CASTFPSGDINEKLFF. The CDR3 coding sequence is TGTGCCAGCACCTTCCCCTCGGGGGATATTAATGAAAAACTGTTTTTT.

CDR3 sequence (DNA): TGTGCCATCAGCCAACAGGGGTCGAACGGGGAGCTGTTTTTT. It is translated as CAISQQGSNGELFF. The genes are TRBV10-3 and TRBJ2-2; 7 positions match TRBD1. CDR1 and CDR2 from the germline V gene are ENHRY and SYGVKD. V was pared by 6 bases and J by 7 bases, with 8 bases of the junction left unmatched. This CDR3 comprises 14 residues.

The chain uses TRBV28 and TRBJ2-3, with D possibly TRBD2 on 8 matching bases. The V end lost 5 bases, the J end lost 4 bases, and 19 bases lay between the germline ends. Germline CDR1 MDHEN, CDR2 SYDVKM. The CDR3 is 16 residues long. The CDR3 DNA is TGTGCCAGCAGTGGGCGGGGGGCCCAGGGGGCAGATACGCAGTATTTT. Its translation: CASSGRGAQGADTQYF.

V usage is TRBV27 and J usage is TRBJ2-3; D not resolved. The V and J ends lost 4 bases and 1 base respectively, with 9 bases between them. CDR3 length: 14 amino acids. Germline V gene data show CDR1 as MNHEY and CDR2 as SMNVEV (reference sequence). The CDR3 is CASSSFSGTDTQYF. CDR3 DNA sequence: TGTGCCAGCAGTTCCTTCTCGGGCACAGATACGCAGTATTTT.

This clone was recorded only once. The rearrangement links TRBV6-6 to TRBJ1-1, with 7 positions matching TRBD1. Germline values: CDR1 MNHNY, CDR2 SVGAGI (reference sequence). After removal of 1 base from V and 4 bases from J, the junction contained 6 bases not matched to a gene. This CDR3 has 15 amino acids. In DNA form, the CDR3 reads TGTGCCAGCAGTTACTACCCAACAGGGGTCACTGAAGCTTTCTTT. It encodes CASSYYPTGVTEAFF.

This clone came up once. The gene calls are TRBV6-1 and TRBJ2-1, with D possibly being TRBD1 (5 bases). The length of the CDR3 is 14 residues. Trimming shortened V by 6 bases and J by 5 bases, and 14 bases separated the two germline ends. CDR1 is MNHNS and CDR2 is SASEGT in the germline V gene. CDR3 DNA: TGTGCCAGCAGCATAAGCAGACAGAACAATGAGCAGTTCTTC. It specifies CASSISRQNNEQFF.

This chain joins TRBV27 and TRBJ1-6; D uncertain. V was clipped by 2 bases and J by 0 bases, with 8 bases between them. The CDR3 runs 16 residues. Germline CDR1 MNHEY, CDR2 SMNVEV (reference sequence). CDR3: CASSLQLSSYNSPLHF. The CDR3 coding sequence is TGTGCCAGCAGTTTACAACTTAGCTCCTATAATTCACCCCTCCACTTT.

Concerning this clone: One end of the junction fails to match germline, which may point to a read error. Other nucleotide sequences from this sample produce the same CDR3. V and J are TRBV11-2 and TRBJ1-1; D gene uncertain. Germline values: CDR1 SGHAT, CDR2 FQNNGV. CDR3 length: 14 residues. DNA for the CDR3: TGCGCCAGCAGCTTAGCTGGCAGAATAACTGAAGCTTTCTTT. This gives the protein CASSLAGRITEAFF.

V usage is TRBV6-1 and J usage is TRBJ1-3; D is possibly TRBD1 (5 bases). The CDR3 sequence is 17 residues long. Trimming pared 0 bases from V and 0 bases from J, leaving 12 bases between. Germline assignment: CDR1 MNHNS and CDR2 SASEGT. CDR3 region: CASSEASSGASGNTIYF. The CDR3 DNA reads TGTGCCAGCAGTGAAGCCTCGAGCGGGGCCTCTGGAAACACCATATATTTT.

The chain links TRBV28 to TRBJ1-2; D not certain. V shed 3 bases and J shed 2 bases, with 7 bases lying between them. There are 13 residues in the CDR3. Germline V gene data show CDR1 as MDHEN and CDR2 as SYDVKM. In nucleotides, the CDR3 is TGTGCCAGCAGTTTCCCGGGAAACTATGGCTACACCTTC. As protein: CASSFPGNYGYTF.

The V call is TRBV7-9, the J call TRBJ1-6; D not resolved. The CDR3 has 13 amino acids. Germline V gives CDR1 SEHNR, CDR2 FQNEAQ (reference sequence). V lost 2 bases and J 7 bases, leaving 6 bases between the germline ends. The CDR3 sequence: CASSLNENSPLHF. CDR3 in DNA: TGTGCCAGCAGCTTAAATGAGAATTCACCCCTCCACTTT.

The CDR3 loop reads CASSPAELAANTGELFF. CDR3 nucleotides: TGTGCCAGCAGTCCTGCTGAGCTAGCCGCGAACACCGGGGAGCTGTTTTTT. The chain links TRBV28 to TRBJ2-2; a weak D match, TRBD2 (5 bases). Trimming took off 5 bases at V and 0 bases at J, with 16 bases between the two ends. Germline-derived CDR1 and CDR2 are MDHEN and SYDVKM. The CDR3 totals 17 residues.

This rearrangement joins TRBV7-2 to TRBJ2-5, with a possible D match to TRBD2 (5 bases). Germline V gene sequence: CDR1 SGHTA, CDR2 FQGNSA. V lost 1 base and J lost 1, with 16 bases in between. The CDR3 has 17 amino acids. The CDR3 sequence: CASSLGGSLHLQETQYF. The CDR3 DNA sequence: TGTGCCAGCAGCTTAGGAGGGAGCCTACACCTCCAAGAGACCCAGTACTTC.